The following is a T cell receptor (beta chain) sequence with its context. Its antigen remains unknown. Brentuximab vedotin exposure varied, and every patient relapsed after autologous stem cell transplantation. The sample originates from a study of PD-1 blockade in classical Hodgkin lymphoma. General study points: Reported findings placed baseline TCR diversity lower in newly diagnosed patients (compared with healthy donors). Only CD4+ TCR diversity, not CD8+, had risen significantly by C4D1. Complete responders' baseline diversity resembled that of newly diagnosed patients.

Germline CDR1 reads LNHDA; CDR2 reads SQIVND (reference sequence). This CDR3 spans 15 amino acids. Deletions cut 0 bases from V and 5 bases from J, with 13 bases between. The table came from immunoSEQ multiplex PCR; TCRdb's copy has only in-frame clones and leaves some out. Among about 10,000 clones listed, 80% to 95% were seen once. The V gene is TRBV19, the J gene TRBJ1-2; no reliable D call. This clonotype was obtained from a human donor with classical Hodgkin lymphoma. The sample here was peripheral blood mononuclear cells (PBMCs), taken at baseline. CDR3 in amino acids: CASSIDREKGYGYTF. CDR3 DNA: TGTGCCAGTAGTATAGATCGGGAAAAAGGGTATGGCTACACCTTC.